This TCR beta chain came from a study of human T cells and chemical hapten exposure. Study results and limitations: Expanded TCRs formed significantly more large CDR3 similarity clusters than controls.

In the library, unique molecular identifiers were attached to individual cDNA molecules. One entry per CDR3 protein results from TCRdb running MiXCR on the RACE reads. The repertoire has under 450,000 distinct CDR3 sequences, more than 5% of them found once; the top ten carry around 5.6%. Trimming took off 0 bases at V and 6 bases at J, with 4 bases between the two ends. There are 11 residues in the CDR3. Germline CDR1 reads SGHDT; CDR2 reads YYEEEE. Noted time point: patch test 2, 6 weeks after DPC sensitization. Sample treatment: therapeutic diphenylcyclopropenone sensitization with weekly scalp DPC. On this clonotype itself: Antigen: not known.

The source is a young woman with alopecia areata. Some clones in this sample may be carry-over from other donors' samples. The input for sequencing was whole blood, taken in connection with sensitization to the hapten diphenylcyclopropenone (DPC). The chain has TRBV5-6 and TRBJ2-7; D call uncertain. The DNA of the CDR3 is TGTGCCAGCAGCTTGGTAACCGAGCAGTACTTC. This translates into CASSLVTEQYF.